These 9 T cell receptor beta chains share one sample of origin, sequenced in a study of CD8+CD57+ T cells in acquired aplastic anemia. The TCR beta profiling, which covered VDJ combination and CDR3 sequence, was carried out using genomic DNA as the template. Each CDR3 protein is one row after TCRdb ran MiXCR on the reads. The repertoire consists of 170,000 or so distinct CDR3 sequences, with roughly 60% occurring once and the leading ten covering under 55%. Patients picked for sequencing had shown CD8+CD57+ cell expansion detected by flow cytometry. Material: sorted CD4+, CD8+, or CD8+CD57+ T cells (not recorded which) from PBMCs. These receptors originate from a human donor with aplastic anemia.

This clonotype was picked up many times. CDR3 in DNA: TGCGCCAGCAGCTGGTACGAGAGCTCCTACGAGCAGTACTTC. It codes for CASSWYESSYEQYF. The J gene is TRBJ2-7, the V gene TRBV5-1; no reliable D call. This CDR3 is built from 14 residues. Germline V lookup: CDR1 SGHRS, CDR2 YFSETQ. With 3 bases removed from V and 0 bases from J, the gap between germline ends came to 10 bases.

The chain employs TRBV7-2 and TRBJ2-5; 8 bases align to TRBD2. This CDR3 has 14 amino acids. Germline-derived CDR1 and CDR2 are SGHTA and FQGNSA. V lost 2 bases, J lost 7 bases, and 6 bases stayed unmatched. The CDR3 is CASSLWREEGTQYF. The CDR3, as DNA: TGTGCCAGCAGCTTATGGCGGGAGGAAGGGACCCAGTACTTC.

Remarks on this clonotype: One end of the junction varies from germline; a read error may be responsible. CDR3 amino acids: CASSPTGSYKQYF. The CDR3 nucleotides are TGTGCCAGCAGCCCGACAGGCTCCTACAAGCAGTACTTC. The V gene is TRBV5-1, the J gene TRBJ2-7; D is perhaps TRBD1 (6 bases). The CDR3 sequence is 13 residues long. Germline V lookup: CDR1 SGHRS, CDR2 YFSETQ.

This clonotype has ten or more counts. This chain connects TRBV19 to TRBJ1-1; 8 nucleotides match TRBD1. The germline V gene has CDR1 LNHDA and CDR2 SQIVND (reference sequence). CDR3 size: 13 residues. V trimming: 9 bases; J trimming: 2 bases; junction bases outside the gene matches: 5. CDR3 nucleotide sequence: TGTGCCAGCACTACAGGGGGAAACACTGAAGCTTTCTTT. The encoded protein is CASTTGGNTEAFF.

About this clonotype: The junction departs from the called germline gene at one end, perhaps through a read error. V usage is TRBV7-9 and J usage is TRBJ2-7; 15 positions agree with TRBD2. Germline CDR1 reads SEHNR; CDR2 reads FQNEAQ (reference sequence). The CDR3 is made up of 15 amino acids. The CDR3: CASSQGTSGRYGQYF. CDR3 bases: TGCGCCAGCAGCCAAGGGACTAGCGGGAGGTACGGGCAGTACTTC.

V is TRBV20-1 and J is TRBJ2-1; D is possibly TRBD2 (7 bases). V was pared by 6 bases and J by 3 bases, with 15 bases between. The CDR3 consists of 14 residues. Germline V gene lookup returns CDR1 DFQATT and CDR2 SNEGSKA (reference sequence). CDR3 nucleotides: TGCAGTGCGGACCTCGGGGGGCTCTACAATGAGCAGTTCTTC. It encodes CSADLGGLYNEQFF.

The chain recombines TRBV19 with TRBJ2-5, with D possibly called TRBD1 or TRBD2 (5 bases each). CDR3 length: 13 residues. Per the germline V gene, CDR1 is LNHDA and CDR2 is SQIVND (reference sequence). V was trimmed by 4 bases and J by 7 bases, leaving 13 bases between them. CDR3 coding DNA: TGTGCCAGTAGTAGGTCAGGGAGCCCGACCCAGTACTTC. Translated: CASSRSGSPTQYF.

The chain is built from TRBV20-1 and TRBJ2-3; 7 nucleotides match TRBD2. The CDR3 extends over 15 amino acids. The germline V gene encodes CDR1 DFQATT and CDR2 SNEGSKA (reference sequence). J was trimmed by 3 bases and V by 3 bases; bases with no gene match: 9. CDR3 in amino acids: CSASSSSGGTDTQYF. In nucleotides, the CDR3 is TGCAGTGCTAGTTCGTCTAGCGGTGGGACAGATACGCAGTATTTT.

About this clonotype: Likely a read error: the CDR3 ends without its conserved phenylalanine or tryptophan. No DNA is shown, since the ends of the CDR3 on it are uncertain; the CDR3 is the one TCRdb lists. The chain is built from TRBV7-9 and TRBJ2-1; TRBD1 is the table's D call, not checked against the DNA. The CDR3 sequence runs 11 residues, both termini included. The germline gives CDR1 SEHNR, CDR2 FQNEAQ (reference sequence). The CDR3 sequence is CASSLNEGGIY.